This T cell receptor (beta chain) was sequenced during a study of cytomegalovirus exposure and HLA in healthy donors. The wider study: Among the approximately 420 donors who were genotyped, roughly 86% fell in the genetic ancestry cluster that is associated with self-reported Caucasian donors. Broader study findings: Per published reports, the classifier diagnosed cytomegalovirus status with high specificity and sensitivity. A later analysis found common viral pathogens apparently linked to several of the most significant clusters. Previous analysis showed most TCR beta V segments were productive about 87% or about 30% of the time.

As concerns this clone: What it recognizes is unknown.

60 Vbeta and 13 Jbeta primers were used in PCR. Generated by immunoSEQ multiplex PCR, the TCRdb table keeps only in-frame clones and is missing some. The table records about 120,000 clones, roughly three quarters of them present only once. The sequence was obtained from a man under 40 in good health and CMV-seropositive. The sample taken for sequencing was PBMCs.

Written as DNA, the CDR3 is TGCGCCAGCAGCTCTACTTCACCGCGCCCCTACGAGCAGTACTTC. It yields the protein CASSSTSPRPYEQYF. The chain is built from TRBV5-1 and TRBJ2-7; D is unclear. In germline, CDR1 is SGHRS, CDR2 YFSETQ. V was clipped by 3 bases and J by 2 bases, with 15 bases between them. The length of the CDR3 is 15 residues.